This is a list of T cell receptor beta chains from one sample in a study of T cell responses to AZD1222 COVID-19 vaccine. The data were produced by immunoSEQ multiplex PCR, yet TCRdb's version contains in-frame clones alone and is incomplete. The repertoire includes about 86,000 clones, over 85% of them detected once, and about 2% sits in the top ten. The source material was peripheral blood, sampled on day 0 of AZD1222 vaccination. Source of these receptors: an adult in good health. Each CDR3 is given with its conserved first and last residue. A D gene is named only where the DNA matches it firmly. Size is stated for part of the rows, as once, few or many counts, or as a class when the clone is expanded.

abundance	v_gene	j_gene	d_gene	CDR3nt	CDR3aa
-	TRBV13	TRBJ2-3	-	TGTGCCAGCAGCTTAGGCCTAGGAGGGCAGGACACAGATACGCAGTATTTT	CASSLGLGGQDTDTQYF
-	TRBV5-5	TRBJ1-1	-	TGTGCCAGCAGCGGAACCCTTGGGGGCCTCGGGAACACTGAAGCTTTCTTT	CASSGTLGGLGNTEAFF
-	TRBV18	TRBJ2-3	-	TGTGCCAGCTCACAAACAGGGGGGGACACAGATACGCAGTATTTT	CASSQTGGDTDTQYF
-	TRBV4-1	TRBJ1-5	-	TGCGCCAGCAGCCAAGATCAATTGGGGAGCCCTGGTAATCAGCCCCAGCATTTT	CASSQDQLGSPGNQPQHF
-	TRBV6-4	TRBJ2-1	-	TGTGCCAGCAGTGAACAGGGAGTAAATGAGCAGTTCTTC	CASSEQGVNEQFF
-	TRBV5-1	TRBJ2-2	-	TGCGCCAGCAGCTTTCGTCCACTAGTTGGCACCGGGGAGCTGTTTTTT	CASSFRPLVGTGELFF
few	TRBV19	TRBJ1-5	TRBD1	TGTGCCAGTAGGCTGGACAGGACGGGCAATCAGCCCCAGCATTTT	CASRLDRTGNQPQHF
-	TRBV18	TRBJ2-7	TRBD2	TGTGCCAGCTCACCACCTAGCGGGGGTTCCTACGAGCAGTACTTC	CASSPPSGGSYEQYF
-	TRBV5-1	TRBJ2-3	TRBD2	TGCGCCAGCAGCTCCTTTAGCGGGTTAAGCACAGATACGCAGTATTTT	CASSSFSGLSTDTQYF
-	TRBV5-1	TRBJ1-2	TRBD1	TGCGCCAGCAGCTCGGCCGACAGGGGATCTGGCTACACCTTC	CASSSADRGSGYTF
-	TRBV6-6	TRBJ1-1	TRBD1	TGTGCCAGTTTCCCAGGGGGGTGGACTGAAGCTTTCTTT	CASFPGGWTEAFF
-	TRBV7-2	TRBJ1-1	-	TGTGCCAGCAGCTTAGCGACGAACACTGAAGCTTTCTTT	CASSLATNTEAFF
-	TRBV6-5	TRBJ1-6	TRBD1	TGTGCCAGCAGGGCCGGGACAGGGGATTCACCCCTCCACTTT	CASRAGTGDSPLHF
-	TRBV7-2	TRBJ1-5	-	TGTGCCAGCAGCTTAAGCGACGGGGGGCATCAGCCCCAGCATTTT	CASSLSDGGHQPQHF
-	TRBV28	TRBJ1-2	TRBD1	TGTGCCAGCAGTTTTGGACAGGGCATCTATGGCTACACCTTC	CASSFGQGIYGYTF
-	TRBV27	TRBJ2-2	-	TGTGCCAGCAGTCCGACGAACACCGGGGAGCTGTTTTTT	CASSPTNTGELFF
once	TRBV28	TRBJ1-4	-	TGTGCCAGCAGACAAACCGGGGACCTAGGAAAACTGTTTTTT	CASRQTGDLGKLFF
-	TRBV6-2/TRBV6-3	TRBJ2-5	-	TGTGCCAGCAGTTACTCGCGGGGAAAGGAGCAGACCCAGTACTTC	CASSYSRGKEQTQYF
-	TRBV24-1	TRBJ2-1	-	TGTGCCACCAGTGGGGGTCGGGACTACAATGAGCAGTTCTTC	CATSGGRDYNEQFF
-	TRBV27	TRBJ1-4	-	TGTGCCAGCAGTTCCATCGGGGGAGCATTTAATGAAAAACTGTTTTTT	CASSSIGGAFNEKLFF
-	TRBV5-1	TRBJ2-7	-	TGCGCCAGCAGTCCGCATCCGGACAGAAACTACGAGCAGTACTTC	CASSPHPDRNYEQYF
-	TRBV5-6	TRBJ2-7	-	TGTGCCAGCAGCTTGGGCCGTCAGGGGCGCGAGCAGTACTTC	CASSLGRQGREQYF
-	TRBV2	TRBJ1-1	-	TGTGCCAGCAGTGAACTAGTTCAGGGTGAAGCTTTCTTT	CASSELVQGEAFF
-	TRBV21-1	TRBJ1-5	-	TGTGCCAGCAGCAAGGGACAGGGCTTTCAGCCCCAGCATTTT	CASSKGQGFQPQHF
-	TRBV30	TRBJ1-1	-	TGTGCCTGGACGCTGAACACTGAAGCTTTCTTT	CAWTLNTEAFF
-	TRBV10-3	TRBJ2-1	TRBD1	TGTGCCATCAGTGAGGGACAGGGGGGACCGGGATTCTTC	CAISEGQGGPGFF
-	TRBV3-1/TRBV3-2	TRBJ1-1	TRBD1	TGTGCCAGCAGCCAAGGGGCCAGGGGGGCGAACACTGAAGCTTTCTTT	CASSQGARGANTEAFF
-	TRBV19	TRBJ1-2	TRBD1	TGTGCCAGTAGTATCCCAGGGGGCTCTAACTATGGCTACACCTTC	CASSIPGGSNYGYTF